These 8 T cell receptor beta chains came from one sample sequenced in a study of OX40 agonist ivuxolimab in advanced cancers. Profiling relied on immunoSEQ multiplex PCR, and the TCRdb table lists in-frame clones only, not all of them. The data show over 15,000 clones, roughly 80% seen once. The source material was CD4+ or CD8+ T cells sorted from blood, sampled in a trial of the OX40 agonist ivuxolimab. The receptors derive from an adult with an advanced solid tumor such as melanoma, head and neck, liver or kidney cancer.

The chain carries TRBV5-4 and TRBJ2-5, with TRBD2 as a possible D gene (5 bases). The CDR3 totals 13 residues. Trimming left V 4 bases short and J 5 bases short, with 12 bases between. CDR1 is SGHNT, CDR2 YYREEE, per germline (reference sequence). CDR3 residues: CASSNPQRETQYF. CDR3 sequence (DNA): TGTGCCAGCAGCAATCCGCAGCGGGAGACCCAGTACTTC.

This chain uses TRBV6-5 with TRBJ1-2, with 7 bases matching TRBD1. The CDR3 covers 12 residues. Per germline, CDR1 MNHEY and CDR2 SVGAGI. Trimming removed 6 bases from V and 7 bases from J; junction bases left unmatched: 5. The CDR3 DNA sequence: TGTGCCAGCAGGCAGGGACAGAGTGGCTACACCTTC. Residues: CASRQGQSGYTF.

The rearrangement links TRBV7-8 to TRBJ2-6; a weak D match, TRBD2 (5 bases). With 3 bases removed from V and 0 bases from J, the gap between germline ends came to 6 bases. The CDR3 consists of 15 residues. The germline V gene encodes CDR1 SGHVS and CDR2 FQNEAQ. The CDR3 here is CASSFGNSGANVLTF. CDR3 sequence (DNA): TGTGCCAGCAGCTTCGGGAACTCTGGGGCCAACGTCCTGACTTTC.

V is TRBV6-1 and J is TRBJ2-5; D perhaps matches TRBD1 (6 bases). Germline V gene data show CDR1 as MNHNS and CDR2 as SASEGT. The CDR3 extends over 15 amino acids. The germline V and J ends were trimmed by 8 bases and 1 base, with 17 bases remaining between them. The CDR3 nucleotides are TGTGCCAGCCTACGACTCGGGACACCCCAAGAGACCCAGTACTTC. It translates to CASLRLGTPQETQYF.

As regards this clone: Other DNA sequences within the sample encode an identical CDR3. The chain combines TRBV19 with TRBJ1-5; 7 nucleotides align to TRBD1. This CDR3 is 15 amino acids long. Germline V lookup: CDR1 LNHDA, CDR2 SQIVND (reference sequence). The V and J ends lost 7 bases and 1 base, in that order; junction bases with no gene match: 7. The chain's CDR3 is CASTALQGSNQPQHF. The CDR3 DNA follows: TGTGCCAGTACCGCCCTACAGGGGAGCAATCAGCCCCAGCATTTT.

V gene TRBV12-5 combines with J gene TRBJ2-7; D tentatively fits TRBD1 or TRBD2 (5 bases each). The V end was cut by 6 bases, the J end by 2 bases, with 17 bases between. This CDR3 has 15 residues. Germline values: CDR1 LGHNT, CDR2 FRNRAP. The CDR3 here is CASGRGERVAYEQYF. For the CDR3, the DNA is TGTGCTAGTGGGAGAGGGGAGAGAGTCGCCTACGAGCAGTACTTC. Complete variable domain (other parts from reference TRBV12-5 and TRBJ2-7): DARVTQTPRHKVTEMGQEVTMRCQPILGHNTVFWYRQTMMQGLELLAYFRNRAPLDDSGMPKDRFSAEMPDATLATLKIQPSEPRDSAVYFCASGRGERVAYEQYFGPGTRLTVT.

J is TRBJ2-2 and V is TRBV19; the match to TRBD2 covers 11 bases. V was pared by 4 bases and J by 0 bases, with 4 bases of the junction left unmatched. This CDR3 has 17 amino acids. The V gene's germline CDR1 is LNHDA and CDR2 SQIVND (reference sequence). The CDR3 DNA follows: TGTGCCAGTAGTAAGGGACTAGCGGCGTCGAACACCGGGGAGCTGTTTTTT. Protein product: CASSKGLAASNTGELFF.

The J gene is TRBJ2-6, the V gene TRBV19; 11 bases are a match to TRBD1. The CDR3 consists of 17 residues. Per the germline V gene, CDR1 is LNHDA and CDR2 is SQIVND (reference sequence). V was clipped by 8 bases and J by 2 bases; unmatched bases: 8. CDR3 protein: CASGLPGQGAGANVLTF. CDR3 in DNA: TGTGCCAGTGGGCTTCCGGGACAGGGGGCTGGGGCCAACGTCCTGACTTTC.